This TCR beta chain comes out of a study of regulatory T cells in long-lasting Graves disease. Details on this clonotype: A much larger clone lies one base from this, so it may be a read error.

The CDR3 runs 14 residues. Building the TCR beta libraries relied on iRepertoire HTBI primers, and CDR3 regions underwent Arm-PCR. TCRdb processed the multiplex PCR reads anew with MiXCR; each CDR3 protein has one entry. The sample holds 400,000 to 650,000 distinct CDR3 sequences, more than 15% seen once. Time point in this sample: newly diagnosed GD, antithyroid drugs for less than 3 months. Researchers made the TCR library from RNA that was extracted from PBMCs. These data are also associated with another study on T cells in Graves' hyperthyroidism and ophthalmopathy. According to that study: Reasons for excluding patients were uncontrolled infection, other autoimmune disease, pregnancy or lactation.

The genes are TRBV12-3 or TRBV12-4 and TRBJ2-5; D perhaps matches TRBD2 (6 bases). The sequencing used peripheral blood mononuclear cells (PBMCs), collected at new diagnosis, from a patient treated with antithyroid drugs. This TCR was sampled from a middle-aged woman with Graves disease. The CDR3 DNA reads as TGTACCAGCAGTTGGGACTCCCGCGGGGAGACCCAGTACTTC. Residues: CTSSWDSRGETQYF.